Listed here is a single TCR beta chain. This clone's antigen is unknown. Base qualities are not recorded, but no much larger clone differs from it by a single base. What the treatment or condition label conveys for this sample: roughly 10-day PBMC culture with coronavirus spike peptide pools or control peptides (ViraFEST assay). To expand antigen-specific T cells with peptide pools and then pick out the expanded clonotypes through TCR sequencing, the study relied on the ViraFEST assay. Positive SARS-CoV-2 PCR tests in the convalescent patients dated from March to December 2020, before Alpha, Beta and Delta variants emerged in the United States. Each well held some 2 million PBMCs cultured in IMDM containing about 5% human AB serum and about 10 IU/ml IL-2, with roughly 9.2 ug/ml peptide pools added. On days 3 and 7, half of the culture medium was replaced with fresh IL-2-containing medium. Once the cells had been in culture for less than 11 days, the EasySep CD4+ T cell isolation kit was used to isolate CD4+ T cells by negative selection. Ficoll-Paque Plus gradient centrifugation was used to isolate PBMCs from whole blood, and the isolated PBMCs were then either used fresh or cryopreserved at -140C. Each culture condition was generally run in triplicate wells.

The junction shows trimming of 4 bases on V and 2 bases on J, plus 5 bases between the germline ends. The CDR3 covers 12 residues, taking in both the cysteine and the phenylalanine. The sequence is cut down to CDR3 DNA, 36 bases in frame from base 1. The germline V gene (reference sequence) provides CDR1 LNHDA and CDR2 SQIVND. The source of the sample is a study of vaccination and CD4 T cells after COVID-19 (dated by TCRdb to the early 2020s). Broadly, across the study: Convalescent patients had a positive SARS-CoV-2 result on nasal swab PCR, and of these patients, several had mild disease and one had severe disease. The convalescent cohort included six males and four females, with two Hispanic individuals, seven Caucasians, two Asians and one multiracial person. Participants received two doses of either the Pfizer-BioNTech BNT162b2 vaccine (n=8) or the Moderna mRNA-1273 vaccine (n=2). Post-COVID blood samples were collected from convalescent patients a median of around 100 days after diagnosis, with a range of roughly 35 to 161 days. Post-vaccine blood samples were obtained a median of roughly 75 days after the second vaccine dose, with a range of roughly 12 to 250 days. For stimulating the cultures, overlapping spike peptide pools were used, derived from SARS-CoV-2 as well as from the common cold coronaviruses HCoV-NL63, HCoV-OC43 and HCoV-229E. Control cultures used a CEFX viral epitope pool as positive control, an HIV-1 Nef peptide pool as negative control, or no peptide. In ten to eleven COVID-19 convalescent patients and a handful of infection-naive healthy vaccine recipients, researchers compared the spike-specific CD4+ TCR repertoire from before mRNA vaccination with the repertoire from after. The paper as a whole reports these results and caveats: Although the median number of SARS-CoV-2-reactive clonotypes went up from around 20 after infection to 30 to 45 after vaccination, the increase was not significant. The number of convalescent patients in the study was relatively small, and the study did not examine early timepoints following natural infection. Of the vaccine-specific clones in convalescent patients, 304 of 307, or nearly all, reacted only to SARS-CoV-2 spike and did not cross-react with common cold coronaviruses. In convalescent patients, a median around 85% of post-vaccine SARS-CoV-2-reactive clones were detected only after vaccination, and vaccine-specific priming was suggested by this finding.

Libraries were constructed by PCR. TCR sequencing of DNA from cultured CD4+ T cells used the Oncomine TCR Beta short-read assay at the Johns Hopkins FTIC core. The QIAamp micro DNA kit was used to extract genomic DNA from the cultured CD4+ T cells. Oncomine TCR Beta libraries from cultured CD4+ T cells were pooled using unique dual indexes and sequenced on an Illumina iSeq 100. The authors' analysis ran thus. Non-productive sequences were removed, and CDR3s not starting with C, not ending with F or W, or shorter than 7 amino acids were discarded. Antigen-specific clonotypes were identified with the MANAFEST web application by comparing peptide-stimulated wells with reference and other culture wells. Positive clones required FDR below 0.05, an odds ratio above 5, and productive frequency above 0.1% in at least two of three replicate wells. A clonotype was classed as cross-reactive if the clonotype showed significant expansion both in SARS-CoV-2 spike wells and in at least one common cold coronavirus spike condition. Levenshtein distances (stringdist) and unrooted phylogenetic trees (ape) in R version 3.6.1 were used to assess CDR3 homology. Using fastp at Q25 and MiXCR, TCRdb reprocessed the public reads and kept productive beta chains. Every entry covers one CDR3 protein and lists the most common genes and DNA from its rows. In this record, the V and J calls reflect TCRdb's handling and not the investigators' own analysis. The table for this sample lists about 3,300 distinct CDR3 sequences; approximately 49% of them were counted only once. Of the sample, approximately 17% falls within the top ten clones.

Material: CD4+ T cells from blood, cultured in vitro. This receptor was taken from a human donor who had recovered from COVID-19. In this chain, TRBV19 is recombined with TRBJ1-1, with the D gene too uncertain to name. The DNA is TGTGCCAGTAGTAGTCCCAACACTGAAGCTTTCTTT. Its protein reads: CASSSPNTEAFF. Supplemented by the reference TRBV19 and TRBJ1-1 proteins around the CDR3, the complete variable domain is DGGITQSPKYLFRKEGQNVTLSCEQNLNHDAMYWYRQDPGQGLRLIYYSQIVNDFQKGDIAEGYSVSREKKESFPLTVTSAQKNPTAFYLCASSSPNTEAFFGQGTRLTVV.